What follows are 16 T cell receptor beta chains derived from one specimen sequenced in a study of blood T cell repertoires in COVID-19. Profiled with immunoSEQ multiplex PCR; TCRdb holds only in-frame clones, not every one. The table lists about 22,000 clones, 75% to 90% of them singletons. The material sequenced was peripheral blood. The receptors originated from a man of 80 years or more with active or convalescent COVID-19.

This chain connects TRBV4-1 to TRBJ2-3; D gene unclear. The CDR3 loop spans 15 amino acids. Germline V gives CDR1 MGHRA, CDR2 YSYEKL. Trimming took 1 base from V and 0 from J, leaving 8 bases between them. This chain's CDR3 is CASSQGDGSTDTQYF. Here the CDR3 DNA reads TGCGCCAGCAGCCAAGGCGACGGGAGCACAGATACGCAGTATTTT.

The gene calls are TRBV6-6 and TRBJ2-7; D remains ambiguous. V was trimmed by 6 bases and J by 2 bases, leaving 8 bases between them. The CDR3 totals 12 residues. Germline CDR1 reads MNHNY; CDR2 reads SVGAGI (reference sequence). The CDR3 loop is CASSTVAYEQYF. The CDR3 region has the DNA TGTGCCAGCAGCACGGTAGCCTACGAGCAGTACTTC.

The chain combines TRBV19 with TRBJ1-6, with TRBD1 identical over 9 bases. The germline V gene has CDR1 LNHDA and CDR2 SQIVND (reference sequence). The CDR3 has 17 residues. After removal of 7 bases from V and 6 bases from J, the junction contained 13 bases not matched to a gene. CDR3 nucleotides: TGTGCCAGTACCCCCTCGAGGACAGGGGATTTTAATTCACCCCTCCACTTT. It is translated as CASTPSRTGDFNSPLHF.

This chain links TRBV6-5 with TRBJ2-3, with a possible D match to TRBD2 (6 bases). Germline CDR1 MNHEY, CDR2 SVGAGI. The CDR3 consists of 15 residues. The germline V and J ends were trimmed by 7 bases and 5 bases, with 19 bases remaining between them. The chain's CDR3 is CASMERVGVRDTQYF. CDR3 nucleotide sequence: TGTGCCAGCATGGAGCGGGTGGGAGTGAGAGATACGCAGTATTTT.

This rearrangement joins TRBV6-6 to TRBJ1-6, with D uncertain. The CDR3 is 15 residues long. The V gene's germline CDR1 is MNHNY and CDR2 SVGAGI (reference sequence). V was cut by 6 bases and J by 0 bases, with 9 bases left in between. The CDR3 DNA sequence: TGTGCCAGCAGGAGAGCCACCTCCTATAATTCACCCCTCCACTTT. Protein sequence: CASRRATSYNSPLHF.

The chain carries TRBV5-6 and TRBJ2-1; 8 nucleotides match TRBD1. The V and J ends lost 0 bases and 8 bases, in that order; junction bases with no gene match: 13. From germline, CDR1 is SGHDT and CDR2 YYEEEE. This CDR3 comprises 17 residues. The CDR3 sequence: CASSLGTTGGGFDEQFF. CDR3 bases: TGTGCCAGCAGCTTGGGCACCACAGGGGGTGGATTCGATGAGCAGTTCTTC.

The chain combines TRBV5-4 with TRBJ2-3; D is uncertain. Per the germline V gene, CDR1 is SGHNT and CDR2 is YYREEE (reference sequence). The CDR3 has 13 residues. Trimming took off 2 bases at V and 2 bases at J, with 6 bases between the two ends. The CDR3 reads CASSFFSTDTQYF. Here the CDR3 DNA reads TGTGCCAGCAGCTTCTTTTCCACAGATACGCAGTATTTT.

The chain carries TRBV19 and TRBJ1-2, with unresolved D. The CDR3 consists of 12 residues. Germline assignment: CDR1 LNHDA and CDR2 SQIVND (reference sequence). The V and J ends lost 9 bases and 5 bases respectively, with 13 bases between them. CDR3 sequence (DNA): TGTGCCAGCGGGGATTACCCTTATGGCTACACCTTC. Translation gives CASGDYPYGYTF.

Here the CDR3 reads CASSWDRAEQFF. The CDR3 region has the DNA TGTGCCAGCAGCTGGGACAGGGCCGAGCAGTTCTTC. The chain joins TRBV7-2 to TRBJ2-1; 9 bases line up with TRBD1. CDR1 and CDR2 from the germline V gene are SGHTA and FQGNSA. The CDR3 sequence is 12 residues long. With 4 bases clipped from V and 10 bases from J, the junction kept 2 bases outside the gene matches.

The J gene is TRBJ2-7, the V gene TRBV4-2; 8 bases map to TRBD1. CDR1 and CDR2 from the germline V gene are LGHNA and YNFKEQ. V lost 4 bases, J lost 3 bases, and 8 bases stayed unmatched. CDR3 length equals 15 residues. This CDR3 reads CASSLRTGLVYEQYF. CDR3 in DNA: TGTGCCAGCAGCCTCCGGACAGGGTTGGTCTACGAGCAGTACTTC.

This sequence joins TRBV7-6 and TRBJ2-2; a possible D gene is TRBD1 (6 bases). V gave up 6 bases and J gave up 0 bases, with 11 bases separating them. The CDR3 is made up of 15 amino acids. Per germline, CDR1 SGHVS and CDR2 FNYEAQ. The CDR3 DNA reads as TGTGCCAGCAGTCGCCGGACAGCGAACACCGGGGAGCTGTTTTTT. This gives the protein CASSRRTANTGELFF.

This clone was counted a single time. The V call is TRBV6-5, the J call TRBJ1-2; possibly TRBD1 for D (5 bases). Germline loops: CDR1 MNHEY, CDR2 SVGAGI. The CDR3 has 13 amino acids. Deletions cut 4 bases from V and 3 bases from J, with 9 bases between. The CDR3 here is CASSSGGDYGYTF. The CDR3 region has the DNA TGTGCCAGCAGTTCGGGGGGAGACTATGGCTACACCTTC.

This chain connects TRBV24-1 to TRBJ1-4, with a weak D call TRBD1 (6 bases). The V and J ends lost 3 bases and 3 bases respectively, with 16 bases between them. Germline V lookup: CDR1 KGHDR, CDR2 SFDVKD. The CDR3 has 17 amino acids. The CDR3 loop reads CATSDPLLRGANEKLFF. DNA of the CDR3: TGTGCCACCAGTGATCCCCTCCTCAGGGGAGCTAATGAAAAACTGTTTTTT.

This rearrangement joins TRBV3-1 (or the pseudogene TRBV3-2) to TRBJ2-5, with a possible D match to TRBD1 (6 bases). V gave up 1 base and J gave up 7 bases, with 16 bases separating them. Germline-derived CDR1 and CDR2 are LGHDT and YNNKEL (reference sequence). The CDR3 has 15 amino acids. CDR3 sequence reads: CASSQAQGRPGTQYF. CDR3 sequence (DNA): TGTGCCAGCAGCCAAGCACAGGGCCGACCGGGGACCCAGTACTTC.

The rearrangement joins TRBV7-8 to TRBJ1-4, with D unresolved. Germline values: CDR1 SGHVS, CDR2 FQNEAQ. Trimming removed 5 bases at V and 2 bases at J, with 9 bases between. The CDR3 is 14 residues long. CDR3 residues: CASSATETNEKLFF. The CDR3 DNA reads as TGTGCCAGCAGCGCAACGGAGACTAATGAAAAACTGTTTTTT.

Here the CDR3 DNA reads TGTGCCACCATATTAGGGACAGCGAGTTTCTATGGCTACACCTTC. This translates into CATILGTASFYGYTF. This chain links TRBV28 with TRBJ1-2; 7 positions agree with TRBD1. The CDR3 has 15 residues. Unmatched junction bases numbered 15, after V lost 10 bases and J lost 4 bases. The germline CDR1 and CDR2 sequences are MDHEN and SYDVKM.